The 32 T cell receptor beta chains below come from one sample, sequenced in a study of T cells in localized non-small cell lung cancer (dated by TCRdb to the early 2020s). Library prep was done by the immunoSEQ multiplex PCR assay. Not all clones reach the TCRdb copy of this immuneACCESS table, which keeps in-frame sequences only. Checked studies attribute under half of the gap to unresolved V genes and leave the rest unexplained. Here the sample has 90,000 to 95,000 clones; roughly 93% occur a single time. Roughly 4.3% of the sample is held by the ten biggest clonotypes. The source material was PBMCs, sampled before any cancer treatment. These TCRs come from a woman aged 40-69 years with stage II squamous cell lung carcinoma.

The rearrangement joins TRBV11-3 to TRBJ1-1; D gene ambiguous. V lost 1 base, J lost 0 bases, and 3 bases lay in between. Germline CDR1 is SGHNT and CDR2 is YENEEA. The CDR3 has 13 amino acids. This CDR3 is CASSLGVNTEAFF. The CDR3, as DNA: TGTGCCAGCAGCTTAGGGGTGAACACTGAAGCTTTCTTT.

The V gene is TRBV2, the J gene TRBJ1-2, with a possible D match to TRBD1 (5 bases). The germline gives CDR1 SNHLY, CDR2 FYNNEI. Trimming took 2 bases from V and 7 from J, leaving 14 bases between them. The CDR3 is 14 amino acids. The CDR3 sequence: CASSEIQGSSGYTF. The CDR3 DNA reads TGTGCCAGCAGTGAAATTCAGGGTTCATCTGGCTACACCTTC. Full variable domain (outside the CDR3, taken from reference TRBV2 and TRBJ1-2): EPEVTQTPSHQVTQMGQEVILRCVPISNHLYFYWYRQILGQKVEFLVSFYNNEISEKSEIFDDQFSVERPDGSNFTLKIRSTKLEDSAMYFCASSEIQGSSGYTFGSGTRLTVV.

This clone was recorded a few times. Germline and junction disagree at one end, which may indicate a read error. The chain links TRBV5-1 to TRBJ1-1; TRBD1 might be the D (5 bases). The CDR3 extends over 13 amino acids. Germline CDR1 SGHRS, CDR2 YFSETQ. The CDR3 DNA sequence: TGCGCCAGCAGCTTGGAAGTGGTCGGGGGGAAAAACTTT. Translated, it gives CASSLEVVGGKNF. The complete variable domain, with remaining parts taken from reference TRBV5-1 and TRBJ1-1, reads KAGVTQTPRYLIKTRGQQVTLSCSPISGHRSVSWYQQTPGQGLQFLFEYFSETQRNKGNFPGRFSGRQFSNSRSEMNVSTLELGDSALYLCASSLEVVGGKNFGQGTRLTVV.

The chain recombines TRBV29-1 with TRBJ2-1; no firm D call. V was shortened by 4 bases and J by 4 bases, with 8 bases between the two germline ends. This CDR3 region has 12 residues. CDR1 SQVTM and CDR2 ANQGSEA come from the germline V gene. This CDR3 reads CSVAGSYNEQFF. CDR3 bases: TGCAGCGTTGCAGGAAGTTACAATGAGCAGTTCTTC.

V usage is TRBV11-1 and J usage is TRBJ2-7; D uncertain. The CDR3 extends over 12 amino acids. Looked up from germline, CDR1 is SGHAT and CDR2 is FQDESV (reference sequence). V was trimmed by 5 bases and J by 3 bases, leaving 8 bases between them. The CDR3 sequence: CASSPNRYEQYF. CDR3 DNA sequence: TGTGCCAGCAGCCCCAATCGCTACGAGCAGTACTTC.

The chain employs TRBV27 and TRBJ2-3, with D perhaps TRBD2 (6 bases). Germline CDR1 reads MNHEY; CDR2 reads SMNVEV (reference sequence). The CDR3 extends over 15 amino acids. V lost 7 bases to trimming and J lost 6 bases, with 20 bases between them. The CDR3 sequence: CASTHSGQGMDTQYF. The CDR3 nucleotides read TGTGCCAGCACCCATAGCGGCCAGGGCATGGATACGCAGTATTTT.

CDR3 loop: CASSLIGEYNSPLHF. CDR3 sequence (DNA): TGTGCCAGCAGTTTAATCGGGGAGTATAATTCACCCCTCCACTTT. The chain couples TRBV27 to TRBJ1-6, with no clear D. The V and J ends lost 2 bases and 4 bases respectively, with 9 bases between them. Per the germline V gene, CDR1 is MNHEY and CDR2 is SMNVEV (reference sequence). CDR3 length equals 15 residues.

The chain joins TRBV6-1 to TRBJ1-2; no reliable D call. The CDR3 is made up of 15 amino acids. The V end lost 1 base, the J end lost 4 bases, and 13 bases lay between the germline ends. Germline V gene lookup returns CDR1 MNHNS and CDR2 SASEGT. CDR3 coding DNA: TGTGCCAGCAGTGAAGTAGGCAGGCCGAGCTATGGCTACACCTTC. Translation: CASSEVGRPSYGYTF.

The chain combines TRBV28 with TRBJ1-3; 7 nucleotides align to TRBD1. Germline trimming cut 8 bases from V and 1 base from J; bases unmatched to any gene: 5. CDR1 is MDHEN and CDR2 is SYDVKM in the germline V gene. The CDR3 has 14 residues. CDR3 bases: TGTGCCAGCCGACAGGGATTTTCTGGAAACACCATATATTTT. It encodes CASRQGFSGNTIYF.

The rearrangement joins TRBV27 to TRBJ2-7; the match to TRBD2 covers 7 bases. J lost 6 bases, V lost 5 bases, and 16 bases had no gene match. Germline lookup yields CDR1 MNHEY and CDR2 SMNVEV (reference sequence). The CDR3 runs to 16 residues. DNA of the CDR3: TGTGCCAGCAGTCCCCGCCCCGGACTAGAAGGAGGCGAGCAGTACTTC. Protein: CASSPRPGLEGGEQYF.

The CDR3 spells CASRSQGRWNTIYF. In nucleotides, the CDR3 is TGTGCCAGCAGAAGTCAAGGACGGTGGAACACCATATATTTT. The chain recombines TRBV6-1 with TRBJ1-3; D call uncertain. Germline lookup yields CDR1 MNHNS and CDR2 SASEGT. Trimming took off 6 bases at V and 7 bases at J, with 16 bases between the two ends. The CDR3 spans 14 residues.

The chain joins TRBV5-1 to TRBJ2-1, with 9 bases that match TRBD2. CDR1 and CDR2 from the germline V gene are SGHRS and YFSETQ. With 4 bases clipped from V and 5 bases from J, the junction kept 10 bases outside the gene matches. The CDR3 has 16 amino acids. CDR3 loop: CASSAMGLAADNEQFF. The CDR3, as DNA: TGCGCCAGCAGCGCGATGGGACTAGCAGCAGACAATGAGCAGTTCTTC.

The CDR3 protein is CASRTQGYYGYTF. In DNA, the CDR3 is TGTGCCAGCAGGACGCAGGGATACTATGGCTACACCTTC. The chain couples TRBV28 to TRBJ1-2; tentatively, D is TRBD1 (5 bases). V gave up 6 bases and J gave up 3 bases, with 11 bases separating them. This CDR3 has 13 amino acids. The germline CDR1 and CDR2 sequences are MDHEN and SYDVKM.

CDR3 protein: CASSTGQGANGYTF. CDR3 bases: TGCGCCAGCAGCACGGGACAGGGGGCTAATGGCTACACCTTC. This sequence joins TRBV5-1 and TRBJ1-2; 12 bases are shared with TRBD1. The CDR3 spans 14 residues. The V gene's germline CDR1 is SGHRS and CDR2 YFSETQ. V shed 4 bases and J 6 bases; nucleotides not matched to a gene: 4.

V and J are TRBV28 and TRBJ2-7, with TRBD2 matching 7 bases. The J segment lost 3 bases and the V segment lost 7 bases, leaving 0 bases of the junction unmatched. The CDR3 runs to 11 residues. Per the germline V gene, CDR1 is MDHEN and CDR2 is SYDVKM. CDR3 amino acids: CASTGGYEQYF. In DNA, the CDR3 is TGTGCCAGCACGGGGGGCTACGAGCAGTACTTC. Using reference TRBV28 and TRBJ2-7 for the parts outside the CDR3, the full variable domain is DVKVTQSSRYLVKRTGEKVFLECVQDMDHENMFWYRQDPGLGLRLIYFSYDVKMKEKGDIPEGYSVSREKKERFSLILESASTNQTSMYLCASTGGYEQYFGPGTRLTVT.

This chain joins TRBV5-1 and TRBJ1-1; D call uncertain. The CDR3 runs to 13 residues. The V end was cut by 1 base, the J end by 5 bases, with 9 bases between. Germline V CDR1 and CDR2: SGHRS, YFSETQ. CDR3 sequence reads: CASSLIGETEAFF. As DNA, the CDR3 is TGCGCCAGCAGCTTGATTGGGGAGACTGAAGCTTTCTTT. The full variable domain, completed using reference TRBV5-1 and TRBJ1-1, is KAGVTQTPRYLIKTRGQQVTLSCSPISGHRSVSWYQQTPGQGLQFLFEYFSETQRNKGNFPGRFSGRQFSNSRSEMNVSTLELGDSALYLCASSLIGETEAFFGQGTRLTVV.

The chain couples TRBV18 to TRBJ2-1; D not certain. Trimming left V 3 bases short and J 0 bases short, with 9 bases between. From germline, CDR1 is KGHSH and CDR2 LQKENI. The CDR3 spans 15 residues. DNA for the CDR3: TGTGCCAGCTCACCGAGCTCAATCTCCTACAATGAGCAGTTCTTC. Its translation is CASSPSSISYNEQFF.

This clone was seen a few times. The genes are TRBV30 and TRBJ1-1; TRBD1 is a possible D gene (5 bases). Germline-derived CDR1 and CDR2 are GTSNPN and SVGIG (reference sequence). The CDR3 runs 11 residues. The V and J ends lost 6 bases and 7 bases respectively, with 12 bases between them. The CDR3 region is CACSRGFEAFF. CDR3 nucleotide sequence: TGTGCCTGTTCACGGGGCTTTGAAGCTTTCTTT.

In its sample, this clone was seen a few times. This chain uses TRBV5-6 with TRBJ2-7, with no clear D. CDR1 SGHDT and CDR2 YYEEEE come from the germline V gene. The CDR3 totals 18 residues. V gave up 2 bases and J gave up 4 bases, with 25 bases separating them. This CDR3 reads CASSLSPLRAKGRYEQYF. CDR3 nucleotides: TGTGCCAGCAGCTTAAGTCCGCTCCGGGCTAAGGGAAGGTACGAGCAGTACTTC.

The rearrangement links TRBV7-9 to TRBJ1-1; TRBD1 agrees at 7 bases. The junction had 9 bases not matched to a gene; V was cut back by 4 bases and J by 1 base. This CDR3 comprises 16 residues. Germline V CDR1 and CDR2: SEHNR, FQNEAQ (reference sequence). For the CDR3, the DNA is TGTGCCAGCAGCTCTCGTTCCGGGACAGAGAACACTGAAGCTTTCTTT. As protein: CASSSRSGTENTEAFF.

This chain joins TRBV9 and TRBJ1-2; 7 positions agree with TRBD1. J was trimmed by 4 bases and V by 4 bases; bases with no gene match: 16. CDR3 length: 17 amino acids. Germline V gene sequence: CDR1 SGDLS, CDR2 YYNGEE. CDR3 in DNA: TGTGCCAGCAGCCCCCACGACAGGGACCGGACCCCCTATGGCTACACCTTC. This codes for CASSPHDRDRTPYGYTF. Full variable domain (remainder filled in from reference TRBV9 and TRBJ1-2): DSGVTQTPKHLITATGQRVTLRCSPRSGDLSVYWYQQSLDQGLQFLIQYYNGEERAKGNILERFSAQQFPDLHSELNLSSLELGDSALYFCASSPHDRDRTPYGYTFGSGTRLTVV.

The CDR3 spells CASSSRQGAGSTDTQYF. The CDR3 DNA is TGTGCCAGCAGTTCCCGACAGGGGGCCGGTAGCACAGATACGCAGTATTTT. This chain links TRBV5-4 with TRBJ2-3, with 10 nucleotides matching TRBD1. The CDR3 consists of 17 residues. CDR1 is SGHNT and CDR2 is YYREEE in the germline V gene (reference sequence). J gave up 0 bases and V 5 bases, and 9 bases lay outside the gene matches.

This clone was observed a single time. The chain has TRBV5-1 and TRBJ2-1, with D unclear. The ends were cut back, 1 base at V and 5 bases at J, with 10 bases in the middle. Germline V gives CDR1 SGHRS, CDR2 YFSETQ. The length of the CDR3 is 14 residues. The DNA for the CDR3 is TGCGCCAGCAGCTTGACCTCCGTAAACAATGAGCAGTTCTTC. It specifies CASSLTSVNNEQFF.

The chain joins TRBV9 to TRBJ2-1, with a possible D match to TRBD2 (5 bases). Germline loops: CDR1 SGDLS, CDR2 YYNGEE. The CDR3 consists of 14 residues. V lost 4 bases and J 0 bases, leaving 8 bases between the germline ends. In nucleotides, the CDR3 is TGTGCCAGCAGCCCCGCGGGCTCCTACAATGAGCAGTTCTTC. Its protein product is CASSPAGSYNEQFF. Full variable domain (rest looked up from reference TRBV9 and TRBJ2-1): DSGVTQTPKHLITATGQRVTLRCSPRSGDLSVYWYQQSLDQGLQFLIQYYNGEERAKGNILERFSAQQFPDLHSELNLSSLELGDSALYFCASSPAGSYNEQFFGPGTRLTVL.

The CDR3 loop is CASKGALNTEAFF. The DNA of the CDR3 is TGTGCCAGCAAAGGGGCCCTGAACACTGAAGCTTTCTTT. V and J are TRBV27 and TRBJ1-1; tentative D call: TRBD1 (5 bases). The CDR3 is 13 amino acids. Germline V gene sequence: CDR1 MNHEY, CDR2 SMNVEV (reference sequence). V lost 7 bases, J lost 0 bases, and 9 bases lay in between.

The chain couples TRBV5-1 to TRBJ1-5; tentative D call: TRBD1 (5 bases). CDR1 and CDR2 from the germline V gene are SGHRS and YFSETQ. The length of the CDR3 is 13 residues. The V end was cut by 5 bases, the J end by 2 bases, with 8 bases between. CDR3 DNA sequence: TGCGCCAGCAGTACGGGGGGCAATCAGCCCCAGCATTTT. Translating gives CASSTGGNQPQHF.

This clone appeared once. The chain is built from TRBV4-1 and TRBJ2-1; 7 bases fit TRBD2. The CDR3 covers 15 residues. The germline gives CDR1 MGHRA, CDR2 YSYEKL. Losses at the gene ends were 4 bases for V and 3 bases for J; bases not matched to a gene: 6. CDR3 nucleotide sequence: TGCGCCAGCAGCCCATGGGGGGGGGTCTACAATGAGCAGTTCTTC. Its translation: CASSPWGGVYNEQFF.

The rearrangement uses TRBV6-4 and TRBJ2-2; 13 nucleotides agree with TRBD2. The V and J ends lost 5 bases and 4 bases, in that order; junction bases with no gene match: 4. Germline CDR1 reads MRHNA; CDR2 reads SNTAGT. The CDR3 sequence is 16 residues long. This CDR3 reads CASSRTSGGSTGELFF. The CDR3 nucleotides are TGTGCCAGCAGTCGGACTAGCGGGGGATCCACCGGGGAGCTGTTTTTT.

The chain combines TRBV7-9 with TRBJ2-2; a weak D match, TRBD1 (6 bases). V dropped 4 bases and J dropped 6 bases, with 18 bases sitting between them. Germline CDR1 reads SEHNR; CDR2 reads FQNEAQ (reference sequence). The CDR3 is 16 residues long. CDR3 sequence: CASSSRQDSAAGELFF. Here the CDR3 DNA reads TGTGCCAGCAGCTCCAGACAGGACAGCGCCGCCGGGGAGCTGTTTTTT. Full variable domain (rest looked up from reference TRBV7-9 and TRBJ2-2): DTGVSQNPRHKITKRGQNVTFRCDPISEHNRLYWYRQTLGQGPEFLTYFQNEAQLEKSRLLSDRFSAERPKGSFSTLEIQRTEQGDSAMYLCASSSRQDSAAGELFFGEGSRLTVL.

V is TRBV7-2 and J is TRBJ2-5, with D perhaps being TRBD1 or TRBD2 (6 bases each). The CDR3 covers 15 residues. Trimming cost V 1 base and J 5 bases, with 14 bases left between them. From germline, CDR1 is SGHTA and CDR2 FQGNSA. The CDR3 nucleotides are TGTGCCAGCAGCTTAGAACCGGGGGCTTGGGAGACCCAGTACTTC. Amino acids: CASSLEPGAWETQYF.

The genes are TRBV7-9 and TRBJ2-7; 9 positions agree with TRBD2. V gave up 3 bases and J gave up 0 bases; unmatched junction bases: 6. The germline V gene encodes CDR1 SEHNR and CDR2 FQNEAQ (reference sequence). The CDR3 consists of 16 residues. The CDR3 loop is CASSFGSSGVSYEQYF. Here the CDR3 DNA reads TGTGCCAGCAGCTTCGGGTCTAGCGGGGTCTCCTACGAGCAGTACTTC.

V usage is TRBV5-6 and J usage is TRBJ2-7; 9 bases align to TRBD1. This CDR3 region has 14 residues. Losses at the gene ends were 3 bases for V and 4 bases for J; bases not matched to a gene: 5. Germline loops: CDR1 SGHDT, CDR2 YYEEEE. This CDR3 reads CASSSYRGQYEQYF. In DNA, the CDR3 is TGTGCCAGCAGCTCTTACAGGGGGCAATACGAGCAGTACTTC.